The 15 T cell receptor beta chains listed next were all sequenced from one sample in a study of graft-versus-host responses after intestinal transplantation. No antigens are known for them. The data were produced by immunoSEQ multiplex PCR, yet TCRdb's version contains in-frame clones alone and is incomplete. Among about 99,000 clones listed, 85% to 95% were seen once. Material: unstimulated CD8+ T cells sorted from spleen or lymph node cells, obtained before transplant. These receptors came from a human donor who was the organ donor for an intestinal transplant.

The chain employs TRBV10-2 and TRBJ2-7; possibly TRBD1 for D (5 bases). The CDR3 runs 12 residues. Trimming took 8 bases from V and 3 from J, leaving 11 bases between them. Germline CDR1 is WSHSY and CDR2 is SAAADI. CDR3 nucleotides: TGCGCCAGCTGGGGCCCCAACTACGAGCAGTACTTC. It yields the protein CASWGPNYEQYF.

This clone was seen a single time. V and J are TRBV5-1 and TRBJ2-7; 8 nucleotides agree with TRBD2. CDR3 length: 16 amino acids. V was clipped by 4 bases and J by 4 bases; unmatched bases: 13. Germline V gene lookup returns CDR1 SGHRS and CDR2 YFSETQ. The CDR3 spells CASSRHPSGGTYEQYF. The DNA of the CDR3 is TGCGCCAGCAGCCGCCACCCCAGCGGGGGCACATACGAGCAGTACTTC.

The rearrangement links TRBV13 to TRBJ2-3; perhaps TRBD1 as D (6 bases). The V end was cut by 2 bases, the J end by 5 bases, with 14 bases between. CDR1 is PRHDT, CDR2 FYEKMQ, per germline (reference sequence). The CDR3 contains 15 residues. CDR3 region: CASSLPGEGIDTQYF. In DNA form, the CDR3 reads TGTGCCAGCAGCTTACCAGGGGAAGGAATAGATACGCAGTATTTT.

A few counts support this clone. This chain uses TRBV30 with TRBJ1-5, with D possibly matching TRBD1 (5 bases). CDR1 and CDR2 (germline): GTSNPN, SVGIG (reference sequence). The CDR3 covers 13 residues. V dropped 0 bases and J dropped 2 bases, with 5 bases sitting between them. The CDR3, as DNA: TGTGCCTGGAGTGTACAGGGCAATCAGCCCCAGCATTTT. Its protein is CAWSVQGNQPQHF.

The chain links TRBV11-2 to TRBJ2-7, with TRBD2 matching 10 bases. This CDR3 region has 14 residues. Germline values: CDR1 SGHAT, CDR2 FQNNGV. Trimming took 4 bases from V and 2 from J; bases not matched to a gene: 2. The CDR3 DNA sequence: TGTGCCAGCAGCTCCGGACTAGCGGCCTACGAGCAGTACTTC. This translates into CASSSGLAAYEQYF.

The chain joins TRBV29-1 to TRBJ2-7; D is perhaps TRBD2 (6 bases). Trimming cost V 3 bases and J 0 bases, with 12 bases left between them. CDR1 SQVTM and CDR2 ANQGSEA come from the germline V gene. The CDR3 has 14 residues. In nucleotides, the CDR3 is TGCAGCGTTGATGGGGGGACCAGCTCCTACGAGCAGTACTTC. Translation gives CSVDGGTSSYEQYF.

This chain connects TRBV28 to TRBJ2-5, with 9 positions matching TRBD1. V lost 7 bases to trimming and J lost 2 bases; unmatched junction nucleotides: 17. CDR1 is MDHEN and CDR2 is SYDVKM in the germline V gene. This CDR3 is 18 amino acids long. The CDR3 protein is CASTSHHYTGQGQETQYF. For the CDR3, the DNA is TGTGCCAGCACAAGCCACCATTACACGGGACAGGGTCAAGAGACCCAGTACTTC.

The chain is built from TRBV5-4 and TRBJ2-3; 9 nucleotides line up with TRBD2. This CDR3 spans 17 amino acids. The germline gives CDR1 SGHNT, CDR2 YYREEE (reference sequence). V shed 1 base, J shed 4 bases, and the junction held 10 bases outside the gene matches. CDR3 sequence reads: CASSLLPRGGAADTQYF. CDR3 bases: TGTGCCAGCAGCTTGCTTCCTCGCGGGGGGGCCGCAGATACGCAGTATTTT.

Points on this clone: This specimen includes other DNA sequences encoding the same CDR3. The chain employs TRBV10-1 and TRBJ1-1; D gene ambiguous. The CDR3 extends over 13 amino acids. V was cut by 4 bases and J by 6 bases, with 12 bases left in between. Germline CDR1 and CDR2: WNHNN and SYGVQD (reference sequence). The CDR3 loop is CASSGPTKAEAFF. In nucleotides, the CDR3 is TGCGCCAGCAGTGGGCCGACTAAAGCTGAAGCTTTCTTT.

This clone was seen a few times. CDR3 in amino acids: CASRHWGGYTF. The CDR3 nucleotides are TGTGCCAGCAGGCATTGGGGAGGTTACACCTTC. The J gene is TRBJ1-2, the V gene TRBV6-5; D is ambiguous. The V end lost 6 bases, the J end lost 11 bases, and 13 bases lay between the germline ends. In germline, CDR1 is MNHEY, CDR2 SVGAGI. The CDR3 covers 11 residues.

This clone occurred once. V gene TRBV12-5 combines with J gene TRBJ2-1, with 7 bases fitting TRBD1. Germline CDR1 is LGHNT and CDR2 is FRNRAP. The CDR3 contains 16 residues. V was pared by 1 base and J by 7 bases, with 10 bases of the junction left unmatched. DNA for the CDR3: TGTGCTAGTGGTTTGGCCGCAGGGGGTCTGGGAAATGAGCAGTTCTTC. Encoded protein: CASGLAAGGLGNEQFF.

The V call is TRBV5-6, the J call TRBJ1-6, with 10 nucleotides matching TRBD1. The V segment lost 4 bases and the J segment 4 bases; nucleotides outside the gene matches: 5. The length of the CDR3 is 16 residues. CDR1 is SGHDT, CDR2 YYEEEE, per germline. The CDR3 DNA reads as TGTGCCAGCAGCGGGACAGGGGTCATGTATAATTCACCCCTCCACTTT. Its translation is CASSGTGVMYNSPLHF.

This clone was seen just once. The chain combines TRBV4-1 with TRBJ2-4; D not resolved. CDR1 and CDR2 (germline): MGHRA, YSYEKL. CDR3 length: 15 residues. Trimming took off 2 bases at V and 0 bases at J, with 8 bases between the two ends. The CDR3 DNA sequence: TGCGCCAGCAGCCAATTCGCAGTAGCCAAAAACATTCAGTACTTC. Protein product: CASSQFAVAKNIQYF.

The J gene is TRBJ1-1, the V gene TRBV7-9; TRBD1 is a possible D gene (5 bases). The CDR3 contains 15 residues. Looked up from germline, CDR1 is SEHNR and CDR2 is FQNEAQ (reference sequence). With 1 base removed from V and 1 base from J, the gap between germline ends came to 10 bases. CDR3 coding DNA: TGTGCCAGCAGCTTAGTCGGGGGTCGGAACACTGAAGCTTTCTTT. This sequence encodes CASSLVGGRNTEAFF.

The chain combines TRBV7-6 with TRBJ2-3; 9 bases map to TRBD1. This CDR3 contains 15 residues. Losses at the gene ends were 4 bases for V and 5 bases for J; bases not matched to a gene: 7. CDR1 and CDR2 from the germline V gene are SGHVS and FNYEAQ. CDR3 nucleotides: TGTGCCAGCAGCTACGGGACAGGGAGGATAGATACGCAGTATTTT. This codes for CASSYGTGRIDTQYF.